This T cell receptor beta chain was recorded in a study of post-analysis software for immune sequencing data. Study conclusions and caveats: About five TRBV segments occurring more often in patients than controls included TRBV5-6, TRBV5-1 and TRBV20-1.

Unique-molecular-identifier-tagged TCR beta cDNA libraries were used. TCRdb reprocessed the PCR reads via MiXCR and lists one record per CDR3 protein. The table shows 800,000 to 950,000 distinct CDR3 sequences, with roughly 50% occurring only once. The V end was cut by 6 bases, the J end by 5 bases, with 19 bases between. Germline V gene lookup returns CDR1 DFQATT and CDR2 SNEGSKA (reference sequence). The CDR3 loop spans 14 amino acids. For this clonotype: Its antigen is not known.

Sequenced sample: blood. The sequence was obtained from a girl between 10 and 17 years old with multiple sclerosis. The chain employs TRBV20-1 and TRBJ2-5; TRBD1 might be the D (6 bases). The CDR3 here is CSAGRQVAGETQYF. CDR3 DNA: TGCAGTGCAGGAAGACAGGTCGCCGGGGAGACCCAGTACTTC.